This T cell receptor beta chain derives from a study of cytomegalovirus exposure and HLA in healthy donors. Trimming shortened V by 8 bases and J by 7 bases, and 14 bases separated the two germline ends. The CDR3 totals 12 residues. Per the germline V gene, CDR1 is MNHEY and CDR2 is SVGAGI. Researchers ran the PCR with 60 Vbeta and 13 Jbeta primers. The protocol was immunoSEQ multiplex PCR, while the TCRdb copy is restricted to in-frame clones and leaves out a portion. This table has 130,000 or so clones, around 9% appearing once. V and J are TRBV6-5 and TRBJ2-5, with D possibly being TRBD2 (6 bases). The source material was PBMCs. The origin of this receptor is a woman in her thirties or forties in good health and CMV-seropositive. The chain's CDR3 is CASREPFGTQYF. DNA of the CDR3: TGTGCCAGCCGGGAGCCGTTCGGGACCCAGTACTTC.